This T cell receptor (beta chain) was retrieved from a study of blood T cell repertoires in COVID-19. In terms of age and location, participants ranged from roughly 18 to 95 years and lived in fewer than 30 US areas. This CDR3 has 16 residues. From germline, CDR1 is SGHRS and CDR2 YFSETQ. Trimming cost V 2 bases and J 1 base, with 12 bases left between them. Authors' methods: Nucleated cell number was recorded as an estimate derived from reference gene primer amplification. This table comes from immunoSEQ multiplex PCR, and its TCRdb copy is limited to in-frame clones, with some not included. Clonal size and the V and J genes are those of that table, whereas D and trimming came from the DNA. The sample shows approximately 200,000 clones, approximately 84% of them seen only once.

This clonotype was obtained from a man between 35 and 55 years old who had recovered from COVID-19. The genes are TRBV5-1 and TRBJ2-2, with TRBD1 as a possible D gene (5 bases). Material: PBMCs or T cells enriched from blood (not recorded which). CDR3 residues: CASSFNPQGNTGELFF. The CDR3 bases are TGCGCCAGCAGCTTTAATCCGCAGGGGAACACCGGGGAGCTGTTTTTT.